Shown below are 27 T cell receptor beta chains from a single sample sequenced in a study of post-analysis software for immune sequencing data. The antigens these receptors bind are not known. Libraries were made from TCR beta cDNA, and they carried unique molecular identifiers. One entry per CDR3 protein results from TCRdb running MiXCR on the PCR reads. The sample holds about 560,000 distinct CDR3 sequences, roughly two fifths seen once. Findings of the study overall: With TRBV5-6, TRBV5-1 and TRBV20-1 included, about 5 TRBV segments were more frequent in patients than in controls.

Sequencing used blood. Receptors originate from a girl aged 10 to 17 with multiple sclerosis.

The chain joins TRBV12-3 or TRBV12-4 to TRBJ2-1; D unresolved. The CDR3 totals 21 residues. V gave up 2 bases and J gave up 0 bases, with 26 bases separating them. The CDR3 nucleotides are TGTGCCAGCAGTTTATTCCTGGGTTTGGGCTCCTCAGAGTACTCCTACAATGAGCAGTTCTTC. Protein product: CASSLFLGLGSSEYSYNEQFF.

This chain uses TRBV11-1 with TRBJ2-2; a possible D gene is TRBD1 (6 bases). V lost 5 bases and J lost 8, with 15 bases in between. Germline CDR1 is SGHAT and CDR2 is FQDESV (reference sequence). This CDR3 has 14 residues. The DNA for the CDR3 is TGTGCCAGCAGCCGACAGGCTCCAGGAGGGGAGCTGTTTTTT. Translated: CASSRQAPGGELFF.

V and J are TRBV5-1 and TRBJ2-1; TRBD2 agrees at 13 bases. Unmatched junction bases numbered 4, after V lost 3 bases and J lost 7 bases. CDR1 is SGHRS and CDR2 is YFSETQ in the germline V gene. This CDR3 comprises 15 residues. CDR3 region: CASSSTSGGSNEQFF. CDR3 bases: TGCGCCAGCAGCTCGACTAGCGGGGGGTCGAATGAGCAGTTCTTC.

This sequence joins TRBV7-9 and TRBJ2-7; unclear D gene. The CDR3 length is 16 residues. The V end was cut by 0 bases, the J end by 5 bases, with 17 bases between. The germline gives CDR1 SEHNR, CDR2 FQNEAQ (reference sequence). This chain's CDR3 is CASSLASGAVVNEQYF. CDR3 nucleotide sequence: TGTGCCAGCAGCTTAGCGTCTGGAGCAGTCGTCAACGAGCAGTACTTC.

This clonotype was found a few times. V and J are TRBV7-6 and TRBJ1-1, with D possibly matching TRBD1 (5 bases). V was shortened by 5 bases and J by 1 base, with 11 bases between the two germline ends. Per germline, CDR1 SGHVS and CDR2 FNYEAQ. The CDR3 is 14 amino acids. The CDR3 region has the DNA TGTGCCAGCAGCCGCGACAGCGAGAACACTGAAGCTTTCTTT. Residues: CASSRDSENTEAFF. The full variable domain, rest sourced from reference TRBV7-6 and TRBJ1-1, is GAGVSQSPRYKVTKRGQDVALRCDPISGHVSLYWYRQALGQGPEFLTYFNYEAQQDKSGLPNDRFSAERPEGSISTLTIQRTEQRDSAMYRCASSRDSENTEAFFGQGTRLTVV.

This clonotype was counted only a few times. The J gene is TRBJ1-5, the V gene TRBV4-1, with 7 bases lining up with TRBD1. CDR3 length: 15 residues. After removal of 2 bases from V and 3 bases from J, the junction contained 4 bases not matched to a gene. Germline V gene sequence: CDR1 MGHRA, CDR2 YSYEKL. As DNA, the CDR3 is TGCGCCAGCAGCCAACTAGGGACAGTCAATCAGCCCCAGCATTTT. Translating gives CASSQLGTVNQPQHF.

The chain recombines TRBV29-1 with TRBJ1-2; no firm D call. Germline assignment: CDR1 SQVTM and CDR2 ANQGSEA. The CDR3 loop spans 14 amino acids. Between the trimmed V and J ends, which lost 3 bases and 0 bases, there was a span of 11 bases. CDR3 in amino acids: CSVDSRASNYGYTF. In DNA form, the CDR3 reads TGCAGCGTTGACTCCCGGGCTTCTAACTATGGCTACACCTTC.

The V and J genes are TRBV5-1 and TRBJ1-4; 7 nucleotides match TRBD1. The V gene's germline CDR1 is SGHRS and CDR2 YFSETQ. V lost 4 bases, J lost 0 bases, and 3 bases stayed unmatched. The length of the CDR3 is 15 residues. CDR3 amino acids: CASSVGQPTNEKLFF. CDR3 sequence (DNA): TGCGCCAGCAGCGTGGGACAGCCAACTAATGAAAAACTGTTTTTT.

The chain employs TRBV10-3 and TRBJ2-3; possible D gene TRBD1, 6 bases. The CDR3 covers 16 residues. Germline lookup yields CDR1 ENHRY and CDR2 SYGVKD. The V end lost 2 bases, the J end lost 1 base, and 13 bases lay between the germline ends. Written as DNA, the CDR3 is TGTGCCATCAGTGAGACAGGGAAGATTCGCACAGATACGCAGTATTTT. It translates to CAISETGKIRTDTQYF.

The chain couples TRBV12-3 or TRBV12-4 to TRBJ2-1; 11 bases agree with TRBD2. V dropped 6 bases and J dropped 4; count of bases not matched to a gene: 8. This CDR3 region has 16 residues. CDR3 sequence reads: CASRSPGLAEYNEQFF. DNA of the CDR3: TGTGCCAGCAGGTCCCCGGGACTAGCGGAATACAATGAGCAGTTCTTC.

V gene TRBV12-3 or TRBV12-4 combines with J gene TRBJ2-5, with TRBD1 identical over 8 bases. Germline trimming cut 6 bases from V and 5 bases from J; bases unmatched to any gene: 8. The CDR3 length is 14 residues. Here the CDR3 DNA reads TGTGCCAGCAGACCGGGACAGGTGACCGAGACCCAGTACTTC. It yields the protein CASRPGQVTETQYF.

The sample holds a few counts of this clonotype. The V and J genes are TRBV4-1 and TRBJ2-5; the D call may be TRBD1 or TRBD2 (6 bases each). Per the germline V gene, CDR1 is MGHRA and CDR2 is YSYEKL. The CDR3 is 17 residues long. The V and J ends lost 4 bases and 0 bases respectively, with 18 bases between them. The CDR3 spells CASSLHRGARYQETQYF. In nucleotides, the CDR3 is TGCGCCAGCAGCCTCCATAGGGGGGCGAGGTACCAAGAGACCCAGTACTTC.

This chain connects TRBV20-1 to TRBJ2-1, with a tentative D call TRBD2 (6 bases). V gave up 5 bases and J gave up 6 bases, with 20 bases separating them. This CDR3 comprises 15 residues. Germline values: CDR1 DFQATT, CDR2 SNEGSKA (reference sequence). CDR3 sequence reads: CSARLPGRGLNEQFF. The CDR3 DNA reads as TGCAGTGCTCGTCTACCGGGACGGGGACTCAATGAGCAGTTCTTC.

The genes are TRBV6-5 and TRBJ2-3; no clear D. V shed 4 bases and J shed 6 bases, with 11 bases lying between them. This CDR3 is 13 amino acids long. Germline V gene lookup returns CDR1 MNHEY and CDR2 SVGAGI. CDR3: CASSSSLRDTQYF. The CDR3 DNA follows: TGTGCCAGCAGTTCAAGTCTTAGGGATACGCAGTATTTT.

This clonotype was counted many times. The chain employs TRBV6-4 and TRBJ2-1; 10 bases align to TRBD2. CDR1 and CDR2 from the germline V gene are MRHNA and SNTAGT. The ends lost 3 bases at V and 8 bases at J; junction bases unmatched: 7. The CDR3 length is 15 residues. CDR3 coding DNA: TGTGCCAGCAGTGAGGGCCCAGCGGGAGGGGATGAGCAGTTCTTC. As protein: CASSEGPAGGDEQFF.

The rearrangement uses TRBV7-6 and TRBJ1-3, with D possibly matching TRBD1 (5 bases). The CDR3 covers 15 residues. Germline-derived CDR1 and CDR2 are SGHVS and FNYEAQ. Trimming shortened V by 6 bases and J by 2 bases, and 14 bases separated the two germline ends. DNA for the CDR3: TGTGCCAGCAGTCAAAACCAGGGAACTGGAAACACCATATATTTT. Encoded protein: CASSQNQGTGNTIYF.

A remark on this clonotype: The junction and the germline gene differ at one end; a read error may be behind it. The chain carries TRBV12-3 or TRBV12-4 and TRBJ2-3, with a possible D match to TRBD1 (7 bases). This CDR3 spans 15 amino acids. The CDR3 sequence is CASSSEDRREDTEYF. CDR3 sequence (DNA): TGTGCCAGCAGTAGCGAGGACAGGAGGGAGGATACGGAGTATTTT.

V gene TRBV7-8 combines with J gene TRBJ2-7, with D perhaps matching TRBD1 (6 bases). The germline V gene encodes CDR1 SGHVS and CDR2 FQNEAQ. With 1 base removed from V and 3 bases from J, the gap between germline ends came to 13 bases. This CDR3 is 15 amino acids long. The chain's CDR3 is CASSLVQGSLYEQYF. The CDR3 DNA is TGTGCCAGCAGCTTAGTACAGGGATCACTCTACGAGCAGTACTTC. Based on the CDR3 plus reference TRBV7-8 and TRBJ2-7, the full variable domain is GAGVSQSPRYKVAKRGQDVALRCDPISGHVSLFWYQQALGQGPEFLTYFQNEAQLDKSGLPSDRFFAERPEGSVSTLKIQRTQQEDSAVYLCASSLVQGSLYEQYFGPGTRLTVT.

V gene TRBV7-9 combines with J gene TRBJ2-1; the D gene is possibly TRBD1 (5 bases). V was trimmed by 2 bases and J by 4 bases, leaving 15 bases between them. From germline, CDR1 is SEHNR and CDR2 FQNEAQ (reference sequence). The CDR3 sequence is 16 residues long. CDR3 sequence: CASSLLQGLRYNEQFF. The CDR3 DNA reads TGTGCCAGCAGCTTACTCCAGGGTCTCCGGTACAATGAGCAGTTCTTC.

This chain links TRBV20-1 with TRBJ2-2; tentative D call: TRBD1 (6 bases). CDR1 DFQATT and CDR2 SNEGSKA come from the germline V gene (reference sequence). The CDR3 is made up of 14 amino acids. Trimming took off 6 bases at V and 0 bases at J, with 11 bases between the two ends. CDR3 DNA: TGCAGTGCCACAGGGAAGGCGAACACCGGGGAGCTGTTTTTT. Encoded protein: CSATGKANTGELFF.

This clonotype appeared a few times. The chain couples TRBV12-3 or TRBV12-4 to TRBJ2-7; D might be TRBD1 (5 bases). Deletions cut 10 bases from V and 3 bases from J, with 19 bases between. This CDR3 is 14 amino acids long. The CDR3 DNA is TGTGCCATCCAGACCCAGGGTGCTCTCTACGAGCAGTACTTC. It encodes CAIQTQGALYEQYF.

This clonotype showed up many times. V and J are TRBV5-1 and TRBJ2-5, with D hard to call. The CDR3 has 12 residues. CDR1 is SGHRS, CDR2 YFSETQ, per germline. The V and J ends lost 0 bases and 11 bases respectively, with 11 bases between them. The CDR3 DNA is TGCGCCAGCAGCTTGGACAGCGCCAGTCAGTACTTC. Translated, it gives CASSLDSASQYF.

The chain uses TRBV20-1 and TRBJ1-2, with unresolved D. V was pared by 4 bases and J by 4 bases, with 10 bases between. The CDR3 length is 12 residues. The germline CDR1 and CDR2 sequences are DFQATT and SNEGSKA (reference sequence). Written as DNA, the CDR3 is TGCAGTGCTATCGGGGATATCTATGGCTACACCTTC. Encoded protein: CSAIGDIYGYTF.

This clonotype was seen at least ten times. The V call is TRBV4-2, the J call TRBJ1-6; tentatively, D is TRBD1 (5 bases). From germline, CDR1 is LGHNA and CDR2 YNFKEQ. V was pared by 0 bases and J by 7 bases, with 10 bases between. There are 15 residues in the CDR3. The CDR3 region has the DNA TGTGCCAGCAGCCAAGAAGTCGGGGCAAATTCACCCCTCCACTTT. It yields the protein CASSQEVGANSPLHF.

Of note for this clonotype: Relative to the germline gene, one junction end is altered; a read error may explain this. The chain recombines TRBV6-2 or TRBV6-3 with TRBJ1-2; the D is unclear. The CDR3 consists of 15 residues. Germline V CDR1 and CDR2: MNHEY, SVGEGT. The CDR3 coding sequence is TGTACCAGCAGCTATCCGGGCGCCAGTAACTATGGCTACACCTTC. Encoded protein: CTSSYPGASNYGYTF.

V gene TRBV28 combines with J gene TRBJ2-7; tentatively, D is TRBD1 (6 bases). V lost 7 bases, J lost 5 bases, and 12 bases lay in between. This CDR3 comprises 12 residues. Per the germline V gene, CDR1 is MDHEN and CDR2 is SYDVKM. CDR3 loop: CASTAGENEQYF. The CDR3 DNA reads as TGTGCCAGCACCGCAGGGGAGAACGAGCAGTACTTC.

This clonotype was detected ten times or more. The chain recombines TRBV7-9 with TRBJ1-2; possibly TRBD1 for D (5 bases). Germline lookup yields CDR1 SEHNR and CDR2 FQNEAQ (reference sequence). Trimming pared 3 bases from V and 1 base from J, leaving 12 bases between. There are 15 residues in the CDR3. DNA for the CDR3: TGTGCCAGCAGCTTCGGCGGCAGGGATAACTATGGCTACACCTTC. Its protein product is CASSFGGRDNYGYTF. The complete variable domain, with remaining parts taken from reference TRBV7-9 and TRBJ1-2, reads DTGVSQNPRHKITKRGQNVTFRCDPISEHNRLYWYRQTLGQGPEFLTYFQNEAQLEKSRLLSDRFSAERPKGSFSTLEIQRTEQGDSAMYLCASSFGGRDNYGYTFGSGTRLTVV.